This T cell receptor (beta chain) was profiled in a study of cytomegalovirus exposure and HLA in healthy donors. Looking at the study overall: Ancestry clustering placed 70% to 90% of 350 to 500 genotyped donors in the Caucasian-associated cluster. Study-wide results and limits: Later analysis indicated greater clonal expansion among HLA-associated TCR beta chains than among equally common other chains. Presence/absence results assume similar sequencing depth per donor, which may not hold. Altogether, 160 or so TCR beta chains were recorded as cytomegalovirus-associated.

Regarding this clone: Its cognate antigen is unknown.

The PCR employed 60 Vbeta primers together with 13 Jbeta primers. Libraries were prepared by immunoSEQ multiplex PCR; TCRdb keeps only in-frame clonotypes and omits some of them. The sample shows around 140,000 clones, 73% of them seen only once. CDR1 MNHEY and CDR2 SVGAGI come from the germline V gene. This CDR3 has 14 amino acids. Unmatched junction bases numbered 4, after V lost 5 bases and J lost 2 bases. Source material: PBMCs. This chain joins TRBV6-5 and TRBJ2-5, with 8 nucleotides matching TRBD2. The clonotype comes from a woman aged 18-29 years in good health and CMV-seronegative. Here the CDR3 DNA reads TGTGCCAGCAGTATACTAGCGGTACAAGAGACCCAGTACTTC. As protein: CASSILAVQETQYF.